The entry below gives a single T cell receptor beta chain sequence along with its context. This clone has just one count. Its target antigen remains unknown. No much larger clonotype is one base removed from it; base qualities were not supplied. The junction shows trimming of 0 bases on V and 4 bases on J, plus 11 bases between the germline ends. Per the germline V gene, SGHDT is the CDR1 and YYEEEE is the CDR2. From the cysteine up to the phenylalanine, the CDR3 has a length of 15 residues. Just CDR3 DNA is preserved here, 45 bases in frame from base 1. Following the manufacturer's instructions, TCR beta CDR3 regions were amplified by multiplex PCR with the immunoSEQ immune profiling system. Sequencing was performed on an Illumina NextSeq system. Turning to the authors' computational methods: Sequence data were processed on the immunoSEQ Analyzer platform, and clonality was computed as the square root of Simpson's index of productive rearrangements. Similarity in V and J usage was measured by Jensen-Shannon distance, and OLGA was used to compute CDR3 generation probabilities. The immuneACCESS database (August 2020) and VDJdb (December 2020) were searched for shared CDR3 sequences. Entries here come from immuneACCESS through TCRdb and include only in-frame sequences with V and J called. Some clones fail to appear in such tables; in the studies checked, an unresolved V gene covers under half of the shortfall, and the cause of the remainder is unknown. The V and J calls and the clone size are those of that table, but D and trimming were determined from the DNA. For this sample there are approximately 17,000 clones; roughly 96% appear just once. About 0.68% of the sample is in the top ten clones.

These data are taken from a study of monozygotic twins with cystic fibrosis (dated by TCRdb to about 2021). Describing the broader study: Barcoded libraries were made from about 3 micrograms of fragmented DNA using roughly 14 PCR cycles. The cohort comprised ten female and six male twin pairs aged roughly 2.0 to 40 years, median roughly 8.8 years, mostly children and adolescents. Twins were ranked among some 1,000 cohort participants for weight-for-height and FEVPerc (FEV1 disease centile) on the day of blood sampling. The study compared TCR beta repertoires within and between 16 monozygotic twin pairs with cystic fibrosis to assess genetic influence on V and J gene usage. Data for three of the twin pairs had been reported earlier in a different context.

General findings and caveats noted by the study authors: The cohort was small, and the number of shared CDR3s showed no association with age, concordance or disease severity. The greatest similarity to the co-twin was observed for V gene usage in 13 of 16 pairs and for J usage in 8 of 16 pairs, which suggested genetic constraints. Simpson clonality was generally low (median around 0.01), suggesting a naive-dominated repertoire, with higher clonality in the most severely affected patients. Sharing of nucleotide-identical clonotypes was significantly greater within monozygotic CF twin pairs than between unrelated CF individuals (P = 0.000026, Mann-Whitney).

The twin pairs came from the European Cystic Fibrosis Twin and Sibling Study Cohort, a cohort that recruited patients from 150 to 200 CF clinics across 14 European countries. Zygosity and CFTR genotype were confirmed in-house, and zygosity was tested by multiplex PCR of nine short tandem repeat loci. Peripheral blood was sampled from each twin, and clinical parameters were recorded on the day of blood sampling. Phenol/chloroform extraction was used to isolate genomic DNA from peripheral blood cells, and the DNA was then kept in TE buffer at 4 degrees C. Sequences were obtained from blood. This chain joins TRBV5-6 to TRBJ1-5, with a weak D call of TRBD1 (6 bases match). This clonotype originated in a girl aged 2 to 10 with cystic fibrosis. The CDR3 region has the sequence CASSLAAQGNQPQHF. Read as DNA, the sequence is TGTGCCAGCAGCTTGGCTGCCCAGGGGAATCAGCCCCAGCATTTT.